This T cell receptor beta chain was identified in a study of cytomegalovirus exposure and HLA in healthy donors. Use of 60 Vbeta and 13 Jbeta primers characterized the PCR. Using immunoSEQ multiplex PCR, the repertoire was profiled, and TCRdb retains in-frame clones only, with some absent. The profile covers 150,000 to 200,000 clones, with about 75% appearing a single time and around 4.6% taken by the ten largest. Notes on the study in general: It was in a later analysis that TCR association rates were seen to vary by HLA locus, highest for DRB1 and lowest for HLA-C. Later work found most CMV-associated TCR beta chains apparently HLA-restricted.

Notes on this clone: Its antigen is not known.

Regarding donors, all were healthy bone marrow donors. This receptor was taken from a male donor in good health and CMV-seronegative. Material for sequencing was PBMCs.

The CDR3: CASSLVPTSGTYEQYF. The DNA of the CDR3 is TGTGCCAGCAGCTTGGTACCGACTAGCGGAACCTACGAGCAGTACTTC. The genes are TRBV5-5 and TRBJ2-7; TRBD2 matches at 9 bases. V was pared by 0 bases and J by 2 bases, with 6 bases of the junction left unmatched. Germline-derived CDR1 and CDR2 are SGHKS and YYEKEE (reference sequence). CDR3 length equals 16 residues.